This T cell receptor beta chain was obtained from a study of cytomegalovirus exposure and HLA in healthy donors. Whole-study results and caveats: Trimming of TCR beta V- and J-genes showed a link, identified in a later analysis, to a missense DCLRE1C variant. It was shown in a later analysis that HLA-associated TCR beta chains were more clonally expanded than other, equally common chains.

Trimming removed 0 bases from V and 3 bases from J, with 8 bases in between. CDR1 and CDR2 (germline): MNHNY, SVGAGI (reference sequence). The CDR3 has 15 residues. Concerning this clone itself: The antigen is unknown.

The PCR made use of 60 Vbeta and 13 Jbeta primers. Some clones are missing from TCRdb's copy, which holds only in-frame ones; the method was immunoSEQ multiplex PCR. Recorded for this sample: around 140,000 clones. The sequence was collected from a woman in her fifties or sixties in good health and CMV-seronegative. The rearrangement links TRBV6-6 to TRBJ2-2; D not certain. Sequenced material: PBMCs. CDR3 sequence (DNA): TGTGCCAGCAGTTACTCAGCCATCTACACCGGGGAGCTGTTTTTT. Amino acid sequence: CASSYSAIYTGELFF.